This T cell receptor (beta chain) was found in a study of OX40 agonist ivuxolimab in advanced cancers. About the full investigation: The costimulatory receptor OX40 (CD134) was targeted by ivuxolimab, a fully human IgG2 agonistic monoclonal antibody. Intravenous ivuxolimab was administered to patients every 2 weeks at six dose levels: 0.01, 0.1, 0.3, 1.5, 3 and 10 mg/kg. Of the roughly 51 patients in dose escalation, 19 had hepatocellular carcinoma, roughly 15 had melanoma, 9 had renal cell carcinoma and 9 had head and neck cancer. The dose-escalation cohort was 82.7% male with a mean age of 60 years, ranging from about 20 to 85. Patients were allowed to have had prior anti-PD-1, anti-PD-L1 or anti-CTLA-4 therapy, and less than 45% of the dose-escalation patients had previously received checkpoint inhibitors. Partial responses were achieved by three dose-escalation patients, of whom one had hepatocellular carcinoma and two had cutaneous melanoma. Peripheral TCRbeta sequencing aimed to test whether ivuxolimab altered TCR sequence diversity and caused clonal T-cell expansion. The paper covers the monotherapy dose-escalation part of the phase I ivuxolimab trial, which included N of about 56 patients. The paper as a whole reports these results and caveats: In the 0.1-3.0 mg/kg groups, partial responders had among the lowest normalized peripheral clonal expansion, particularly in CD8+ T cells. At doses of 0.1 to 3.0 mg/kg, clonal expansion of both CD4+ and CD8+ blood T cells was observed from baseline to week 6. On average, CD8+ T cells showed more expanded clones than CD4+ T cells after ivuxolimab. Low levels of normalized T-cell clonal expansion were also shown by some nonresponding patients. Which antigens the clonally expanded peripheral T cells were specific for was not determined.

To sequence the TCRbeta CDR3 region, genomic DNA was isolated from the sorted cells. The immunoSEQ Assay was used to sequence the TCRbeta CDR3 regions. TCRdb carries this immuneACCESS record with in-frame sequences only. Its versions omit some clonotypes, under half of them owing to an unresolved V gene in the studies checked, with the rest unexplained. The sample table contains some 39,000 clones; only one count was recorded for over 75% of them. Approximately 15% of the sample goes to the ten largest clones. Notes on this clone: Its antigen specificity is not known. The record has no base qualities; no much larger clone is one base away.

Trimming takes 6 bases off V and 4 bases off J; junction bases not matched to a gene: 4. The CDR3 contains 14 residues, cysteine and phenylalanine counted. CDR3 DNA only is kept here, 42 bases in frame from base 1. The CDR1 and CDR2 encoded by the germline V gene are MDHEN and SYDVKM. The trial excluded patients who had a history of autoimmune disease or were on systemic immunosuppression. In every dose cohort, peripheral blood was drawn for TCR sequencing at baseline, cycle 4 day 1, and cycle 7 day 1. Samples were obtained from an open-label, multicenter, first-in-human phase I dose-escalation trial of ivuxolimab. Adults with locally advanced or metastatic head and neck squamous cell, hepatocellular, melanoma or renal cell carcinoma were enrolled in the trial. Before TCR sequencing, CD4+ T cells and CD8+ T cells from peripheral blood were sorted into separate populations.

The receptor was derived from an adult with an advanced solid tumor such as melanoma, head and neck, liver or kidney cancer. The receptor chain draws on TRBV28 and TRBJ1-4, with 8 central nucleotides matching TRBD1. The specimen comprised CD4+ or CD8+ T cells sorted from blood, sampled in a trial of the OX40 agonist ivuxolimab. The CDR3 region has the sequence CASSSGQGNEKLFF. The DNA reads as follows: TGTGCCAGCAGCTCCGGACAGGGTAATGAAAAACTGTTTTTT.